The 27 T cell receptor beta chains below all came from one sample that was sequenced in a study of T-cell reconstitution after alpha-beta-depleted transplantation in children. Preparing the TCRbeta library involved the use of unique molecular identifiers. One entry per CDR3 protein results from TCRdb running MiXCR on the PCR reads. The data contain a few hundred thousand distinct CDR3 sequences, around 13% of them singletons. The sample was PBMCs from the stem cell graft donor, taken from the stem cell graft. These receptors all stem from a human donor who donated a stem cell graft to a child with combined immunodeficiency.

The CDR3 DNA sequence: TGTGCCTGGAGAGCAGCGGGGGCCCCCTACGAGCAGTACTTC. Translated: CAWRAAGAPYEQYF. The chain links TRBV30 to TRBJ2-7, with 8 bases lining up with TRBD2. Germline V gene lookup returns CDR1 GTSNPN and CDR2 SVGIG (reference sequence). The ends lost 3 bases at V and 2 bases at J; junction bases unmatched: 6. This CDR3 comprises 14 residues.

V is TRBV9 and J is TRBJ2-1; TRBD2 matches 11 bases. Unmatched junction bases numbered 6, after V lost 0 bases and J lost 4 bases. The CDR3 contains 17 residues. Germline CDR1 reads SGDLS; CDR2 reads YYNGEE. CDR3 amino acids: CASSVGPGTSGYNEQFF. The CDR3 nucleotides read TGTGCCAGCAGCGTAGGTCCCGGGACTAGCGGTTACAATGAGCAGTTCTTC.

This clonotype showed up many times. The rearrangement links TRBV12-3 or TRBV12-4 to TRBJ2-5; possibly TRBD2 for D (5 bases). The CDR3 spans 14 residues. Trimming took off 6 bases at V and 4 bases at J, with 15 bases between the two ends. The chain's CDR3 is CASSPTRAGETQYF. The CDR3 region has the DNA TGTGCCAGCAGCCCTACTAGGGCGGGAGAGACCCAGTACTTC.

This clonotype was picked up many times. V usage is TRBV2 and J usage is TRBJ2-5; the D gene is possibly TRBD2 (5 bases). Germline CDR1 is SNHLY and CDR2 is FYNNEI. Trimming took off 3 bases at V and 7 bases at J, with 12 bases between the two ends. This CDR3 has 13 residues. The CDR3 sequence: CASSDGEGLTQYF. DNA for the CDR3: TGTGCCAGCAGTGACGGGGAAGGGCTGACCCAGTACTTC.

J is TRBJ2-7 and V is TRBV29-1, with D possibly being TRBD1 or TRBD2 (5 bases each). Germline-derived CDR1 and CDR2 are SQVTM and ANQGSEA. V lost 1 base to trimming and J lost 2 bases, with 12 bases between them. This CDR3 comprises 14 residues. The CDR3: CSVEGSGTTYEQYF. CDR3 nucleotides: TGCAGCGTTGAAGGATCCGGGACCACCTACGAGCAGTACTTC.

This rearrangement joins TRBV20-1 to TRBJ2-3; D unresolved. The CDR3 totals 15 residues. Per germline, CDR1 DFQATT and CDR2 SNEGSKA (reference sequence). V lost 1 base and J 1 base, leaving 12 bases between the germline ends. In DNA form, the CDR3 reads TGCAGTGCTAGAGGGTCGGCTTATGGCACAGATACGCAGTATTTT. Protein sequence: CSARGSAYGTDTQYF.

This clonotype has ten or more counts. The V and J genes are TRBV12-3 or TRBV12-4 and TRBJ2-5; no clear D. The CDR3 totals 13 residues. The V gene lost 6 bases and the J gene lost 5 bases, with 13 bases spanning the gap. CDR3 DNA sequence: TGTGCCAGCAGATTCGCGGCGTCGGAGACCCAGTACTTC. Its translation is CASRFAASETQYF.

This clonotype was counted a few times. The chain links TRBV7-8 to TRBJ2-7, with a weak D call TRBD1 (5 bases). CDR3 length equals 13 residues. Germline V gives CDR1 SGHVS, CDR2 FQNEAQ. The ends were cut back, 5 bases at V and 12 bases at J, with 20 bases in the middle. CDR3 region: CASSAQLRWGLYF. DNA for the CDR3: TGTGCCAGCAGCGCACAACTTCGGTGGGGCCTGTACTTC.

V gene TRBV29-1 combines with J gene TRBJ2-7, with D possibly TRBD1 on 5 matching bases. Germline V gene data show CDR1 as SQVTM and CDR2 as ANQGSEA. Deletions cut 7 bases from V and 0 bases from J, with 19 bases between. The CDR3 contains 15 residues. CDR3 in amino acids: CSAKLPGPHSYEQYF. The CDR3 bases are TGCAGCGCTAAACTCCCAGGGCCCCACTCCTACGAGCAGTACTTC.

This clonotype was observed a handful of times. This chain uses TRBV12-3 or TRBV12-4 with TRBJ1-4, with D perhaps TRBD1 (5 bases). V shed 2 bases and J shed 3 bases, with 13 bases lying between them. The CDR3 sequence is 16 residues long. The CDR3 protein is CASSLKDWDPNEKLFF. CDR3 coding DNA: TGTGCCAGCAGTTTAAAGGACTGGGACCCTAATGAAAAACTGTTTTTT.

Here the CDR3 DNA reads TGTGCCAGCAGCGGGCTTAGGGATGAGCAGTTCTTC. Its translation: CASSGLRDEQFF. The J gene is TRBJ2-1, the V gene TRBV9, with unresolved D. The V gene lost 3 bases and the J gene lost 8 bases, with 9 bases spanning the gap. The CDR3 loop spans 12 amino acids. The V gene's germline CDR1 is SGDLS and CDR2 YYNGEE.

The chain links TRBV5-4 to TRBJ2-3, with D possibly matching TRBD2 (5 bases). Per the germline V gene, CDR1 is SGHNT and CDR2 is YYREEE (reference sequence). The CDR3 loop spans 14 amino acids. V lost 3 bases, J lost 4 bases, and 12 bases lay in between. CDR3 residues: CASSSPTRADTQYF. As DNA, the CDR3 is TGTGCCAGCAGCTCTCCTACTAGGGCAGATACGCAGTATTTT.

The V call is TRBV11-2, the J call TRBJ2-1; tentative D call: TRBD2 (5 bases). CDR3 length: 16 residues. Trimming stripped 5 bases from V and 0 bases from J, with 14 bases between. Germline CDR1 is SGHAT and CDR2 is FQNNGV. CDR3 sequence: CASSPHLAYSYNEQFF. In DNA, the CDR3 is TGTGCCAGCAGCCCCCACCTAGCTTACTCCTACAATGAGCAGTTCTTC.

The chain is built from TRBV12-3 or TRBV12-4 and TRBJ2-7, with unresolved D. The V gene lost 5 bases and the J gene lost 0 bases, with 14 bases spanning the gap. The CDR3 sequence is 15 residues long. The CDR3 protein is CASSPLQAYSYEQYF. The CDR3 coding sequence is TGTGCCAGCAGTCCCCTGCAGGCTTACTCCTACGAGCAGTACTTC.

This rearrangement joins TRBV12-3 or TRBV12-4 to TRBJ2-1; TRBD1 might be the D (7 bases). V was cut by 1 base and J by 4 bases, with 17 bases left in between. CDR3 length equals 17 residues. The DNA of the CDR3 is TGTGCCAGCAGTTTAGTATCGGGGCAGGGGGGTTACAATGAGCAGTTCTTC. It encodes CASSLVSGQGGYNEQFF.

The chain carries TRBV15 and TRBJ2-1; D call uncertain. In germline, CDR1 is LNHNV, CDR2 YYDKDF (reference sequence). CDR3 length: 13 amino acids. V lost 3 bases to trimming and J lost 4 bases, with 7 bases between them. CDR3 amino acids: CATSSEFYNEQFF. For the CDR3, the DNA is TGTGCCACCAGCAGTGAATTTTACAATGAGCAGTTCTTC.

A single count supports this clonotype. The final CDR3 position lacks the conserved phenylalanine or tryptophan, pointing to a likely read error. The chain links TRBV11-3 to TRBJ1-2, with unresolved D. Germline assignment: CDR1 SGHNT and CDR2 YENEEA. The CDR3 totals 13 residues. The V and J ends lost 5 bases and 2 bases respectively, with 9 bases between them. The CDR3: CASSPQMNYGYTY. DNA for the CDR3: TGTGCCAGCAGCCCTCAGATGAACTATGGCTACACCTAC.

In this sample, this clonotype turned up a few times. One junction end disagrees with the germline gene, perhaps due to a read error. CDR3 amino acids: CCARDPLDRVIYGYTF. The CDR3 DNA follows: TGCTGTGCTAGAGATCCCTTGGACAGGGTAATCTATGGCTACACCTTC. The chain is built from TRBV20-1 and TRBJ1-2, with 8 bases fitting TRBD1. The CDR3 totals 16 residues. Germline lookup yields CDR1 DFQATT and CDR2 SNEGSKA (reference sequence).

The sample holds many counts of this clonotype. This rearrangement joins TRBV29-1 to TRBJ2-1, with TRBD2 matching 7 bases. The ends lost 2 bases at V and 2 bases at J; junction bases unmatched: 6. The CDR3 consists of 15 residues. Germline CDR1 and CDR2: SQVTM and ANQGSEA. The DNA of the CDR3 is TGCAGCGTTGAACCTATTAGCGGGCCCTACAATGAGCAGTTCTTC. It encodes CSVEPISGPYNEQFF.

The rearrangement links TRBV6-2 or TRBV6-3 to TRBJ2-2; D is unclear. Germline V gives CDR1 MNHEY, CDR2 SVGEGT. Trimming took 5 bases from V and 2 from J, leaving 6 bases between them. The CDR3 runs to 13 residues. CDR3 residues: CASSPHNTGELFF. CDR3 DNA: TGTGCCAGCAGTCCCCATAACACCGGGGAGCTGTTTTTT.

At least ten counts were recorded for this clonotype. CDR3 in amino acids: CSARDRLNTEAFF. In nucleotides, the CDR3 is TGCAGTGCTAGAGACCGGTTGAACACTGAAGCTTTCTTT. The chain uses TRBV20-1 and TRBJ1-1; D is unclear. CDR3 length: 13 amino acids. Germline V gene lookup returns CDR1 DFQATT and CDR2 SNEGSKA (reference sequence). Trimming pared 0 bases from V and 0 bases from J, leaving 5 bases between.

This clonotype was recorded at least ten times. The CDR3: CSVVWEVPYNEQFF. The CDR3 DNA follows: TGCAGCGTTGTTTGGGAGGTACCCTACAATGAGCAGTTCTTC. This chain connects TRBV29-1 to TRBJ2-1; possible D gene TRBD2, 6 bases. Looked up from germline, CDR1 is SQVTM and CDR2 is ANQGSEA. CDR3 length equals 14 residues. The V gene lost 4 bases and the J gene lost 2 bases, with 12 bases spanning the gap.

The chain couples TRBV3-1 to TRBJ1-6; 7 nucleotides align to TRBD1. The CDR3 totals 16 residues. Germline V gene lookup returns CDR1 LGHDT and CDR2 YNNKEL (reference sequence). Trimming at V came to 3 bases and at J to 7 bases, leaving 9 bases not matched to a gene. The CDR3 is CASSQLLGQKNSPLHF. The CDR3 coding sequence is TGTGCCAGCAGCCAGCTTCTGGGACAGAAAAATTCACCCCTCCACTTT.

J is TRBJ2-3 and V is TRBV14; D might be TRBD2 (6 bases). The germline gives CDR1 SGHDN, CDR2 FVKESK. The CDR3 extends over 13 amino acids. The V end was cut by 2 bases, the J end by 6 bases, with 9 bases between. CDR3 loop: CASSQKRADTQYF. The CDR3 coding sequence is TGTGCCAGCAGCCAAAAGCGGGCGGATACGCAGTATTTT.

This clonotype has only a few counts. V and J are TRBV4-1 and TRBJ1-1; D is ambiguous. Germline lookup yields CDR1 MGHRA and CDR2 YSYEKL. The V end was cut by 2 bases, the J end by 4 bases, with 17 bases between. The CDR3 consists of 16 residues. The CDR3 region has the DNA TGCGCCAGCAGCCAATACCTGCGATCCGAGGGCACTGAAGCTTTCTTT. Protein: CASSQYLRSEGTEAFF.

The chain has TRBV30 and TRBJ2-1; D may be TRBD2 (5 bases). Trimming took off 3 bases at V and 4 bases at J, with 7 bases between the two ends. The germline V gene encodes CDR1 GTSNPN and CDR2 SVGIG (reference sequence). This CDR3 comprises 12 residues. CDR3 coding DNA: TGTGCCTGGAGGCCGGGATACAATGAGCAGTTCTTC. This translates into CAWRPGYNEQFF.

This clonotype was detected many times. J is TRBJ2-1 and V is TRBV12-3 or TRBV12-4; 9 positions match TRBD2. With V trimmed by 4 bases and J by 5 bases, 12 bases remained unmatched. The CDR3 is 17 residues long. CDR3 sequence (DNA): TGTGCCAGCAGTTGGGCCCTTTGGGCTAGCGGGAACAATGAGCAGTTCTTC. This encodes CASSWALWASGNNEQFF.